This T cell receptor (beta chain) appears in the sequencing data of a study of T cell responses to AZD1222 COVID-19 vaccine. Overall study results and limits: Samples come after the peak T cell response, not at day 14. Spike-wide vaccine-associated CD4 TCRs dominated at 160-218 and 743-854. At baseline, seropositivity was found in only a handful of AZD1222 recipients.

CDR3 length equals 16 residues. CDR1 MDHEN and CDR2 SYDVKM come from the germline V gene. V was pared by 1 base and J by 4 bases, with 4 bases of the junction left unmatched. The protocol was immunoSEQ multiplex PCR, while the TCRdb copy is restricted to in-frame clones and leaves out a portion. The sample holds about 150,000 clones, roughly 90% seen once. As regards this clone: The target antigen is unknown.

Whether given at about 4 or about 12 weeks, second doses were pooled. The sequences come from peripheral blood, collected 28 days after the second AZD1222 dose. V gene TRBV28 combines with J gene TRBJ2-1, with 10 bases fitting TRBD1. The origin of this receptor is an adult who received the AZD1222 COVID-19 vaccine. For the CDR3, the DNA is TGTGCCAGCAGTTTATCCGGGACAGGGGATTACAATGAGCAGTTCTTC. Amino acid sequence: CASSLSGTGDYNEQFF.